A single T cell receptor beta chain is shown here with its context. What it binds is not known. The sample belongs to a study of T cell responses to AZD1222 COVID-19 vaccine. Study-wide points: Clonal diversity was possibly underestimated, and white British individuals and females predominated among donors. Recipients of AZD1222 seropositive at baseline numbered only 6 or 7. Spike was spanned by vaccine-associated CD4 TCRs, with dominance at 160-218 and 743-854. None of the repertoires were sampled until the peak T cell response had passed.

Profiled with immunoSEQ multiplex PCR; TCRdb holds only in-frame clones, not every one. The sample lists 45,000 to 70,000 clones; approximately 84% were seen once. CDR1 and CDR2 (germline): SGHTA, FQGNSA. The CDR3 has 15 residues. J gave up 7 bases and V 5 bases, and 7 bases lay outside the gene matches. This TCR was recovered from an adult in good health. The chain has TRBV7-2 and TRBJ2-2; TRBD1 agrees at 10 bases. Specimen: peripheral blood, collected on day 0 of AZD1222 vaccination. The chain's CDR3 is CASSAGTGVSGELFF. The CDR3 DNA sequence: TGTGCCAGCAGCGCCGGGACAGGGGTTAGCGGGGAGCTGTTTTTT.